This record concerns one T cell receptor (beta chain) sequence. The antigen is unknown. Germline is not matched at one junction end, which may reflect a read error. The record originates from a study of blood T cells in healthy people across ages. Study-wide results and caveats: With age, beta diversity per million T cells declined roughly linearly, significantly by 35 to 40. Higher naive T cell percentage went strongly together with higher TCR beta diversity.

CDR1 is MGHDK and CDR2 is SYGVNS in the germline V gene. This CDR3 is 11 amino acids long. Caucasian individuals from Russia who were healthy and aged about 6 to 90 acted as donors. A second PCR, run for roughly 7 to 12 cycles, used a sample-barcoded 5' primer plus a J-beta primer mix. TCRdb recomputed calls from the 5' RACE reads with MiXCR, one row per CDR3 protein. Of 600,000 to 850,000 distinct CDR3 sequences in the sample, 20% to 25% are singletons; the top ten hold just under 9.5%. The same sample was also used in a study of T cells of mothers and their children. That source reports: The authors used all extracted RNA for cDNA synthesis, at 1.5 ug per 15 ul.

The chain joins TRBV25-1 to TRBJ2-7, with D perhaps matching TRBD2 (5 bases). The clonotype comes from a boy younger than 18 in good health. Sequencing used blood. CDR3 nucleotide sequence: TGTGCCAGCAGTGGGAGGACGGAGGCTTCTTTC. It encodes CASSGRTEASF.